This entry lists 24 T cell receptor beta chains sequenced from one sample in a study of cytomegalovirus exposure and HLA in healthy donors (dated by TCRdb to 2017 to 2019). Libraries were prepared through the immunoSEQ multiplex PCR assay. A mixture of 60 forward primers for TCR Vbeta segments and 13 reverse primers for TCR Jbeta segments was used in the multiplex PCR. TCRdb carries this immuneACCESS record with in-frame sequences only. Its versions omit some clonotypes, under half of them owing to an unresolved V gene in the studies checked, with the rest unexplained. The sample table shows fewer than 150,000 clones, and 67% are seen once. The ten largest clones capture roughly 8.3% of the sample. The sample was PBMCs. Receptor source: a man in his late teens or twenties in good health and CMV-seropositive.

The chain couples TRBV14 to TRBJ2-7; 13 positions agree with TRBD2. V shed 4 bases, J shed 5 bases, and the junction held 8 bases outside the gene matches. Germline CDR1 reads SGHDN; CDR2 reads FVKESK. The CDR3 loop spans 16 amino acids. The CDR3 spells CASSPIRTSGGHEQYF. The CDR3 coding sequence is TGTGCCAGCAGCCCGATCCGGACTAGCGGGGGCCACGAGCAGTACTTC.

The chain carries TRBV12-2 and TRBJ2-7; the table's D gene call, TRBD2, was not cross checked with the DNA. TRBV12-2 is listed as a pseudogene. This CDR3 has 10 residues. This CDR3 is CASRPCEQYF. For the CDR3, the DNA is TGTGCAAGTCGTCCCTGCGAGCAGTACTTC.

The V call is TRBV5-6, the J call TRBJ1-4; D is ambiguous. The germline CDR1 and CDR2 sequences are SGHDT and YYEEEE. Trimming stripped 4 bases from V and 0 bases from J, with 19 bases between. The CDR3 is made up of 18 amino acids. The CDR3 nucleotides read TGTGCCAGCAGCCGAAACGGGGTTCGACGCGCAACTAATGAAAAACTGTTTTTT. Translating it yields CASSRNGVRRATNEKLFF.

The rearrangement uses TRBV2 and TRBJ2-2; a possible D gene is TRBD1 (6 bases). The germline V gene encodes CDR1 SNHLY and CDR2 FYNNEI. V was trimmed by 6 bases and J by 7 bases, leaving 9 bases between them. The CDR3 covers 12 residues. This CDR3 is CASRDRDGELFF. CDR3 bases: TGTGCCAGCAGGGACAGAGACGGGGAGCTGTTTTTT.

The CDR3 loop is CASSSSGEDYEQYV. Here the CDR3 DNA reads TGTGCCAGCAGTTCGTCCGGGGAGGACTACGAGCAGTACGTC. This chain joins TRBV28 and TRBJ2-7, with D possibly matching TRBD2 (6 bases). CDR1 and CDR2 (germline): MDHEN, SYDVKM. V lost 4 bases and J lost 3, with 13 bases in between. The CDR3 is 14 residues long.

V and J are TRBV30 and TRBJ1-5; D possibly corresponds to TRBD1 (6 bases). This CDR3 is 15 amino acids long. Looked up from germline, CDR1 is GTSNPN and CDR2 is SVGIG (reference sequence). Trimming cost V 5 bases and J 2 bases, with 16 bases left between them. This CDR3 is CAWGARGIGNQPQHF. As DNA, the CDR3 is TGTGCCTGGGGTGCCAGGGGAATCGGCAATCAGCCCCAGCATTTT.

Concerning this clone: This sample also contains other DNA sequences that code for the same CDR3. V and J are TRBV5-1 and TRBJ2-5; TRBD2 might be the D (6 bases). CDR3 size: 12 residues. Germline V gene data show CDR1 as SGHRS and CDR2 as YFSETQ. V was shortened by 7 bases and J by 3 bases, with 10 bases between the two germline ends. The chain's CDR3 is CASSPGEETQYF. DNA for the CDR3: TGCGCCAGCTCCCCGGGGGAAGAGACCCAGTACTTC.

The CDR3, as DNA: TGTGCCAGCAGTGGGAGCGGGGGGGCGAGAGATACGCAGTATTTT. Protein sequence: CASSGSGGARDTQYF. The rearrangement uses TRBV6-4 and TRBJ2-3; 10 positions agree with TRBD2. CDR1 and CDR2 from the germline V gene are MRHNA and SNTAGT. The CDR3 covers 15 residues. J gave up 5 bases and V 4 bases, and 6 bases lay outside the gene matches.

The CDR3 sequence is CARGDSLAEGYTF. Written as DNA, the CDR3 is TGTGCCAGGGGGGACAGCCTCGCTGAGGGCTACACCTTC. The chain links TRBV2 to TRBJ1-2; TRBD1 aligns across 7 bases. The CDR3 loop spans 13 amino acids. The V gene's germline CDR1 is SNHLY and CDR2 FYNNEI. Trimming took 9 bases from V and 8 from J; bases not matched to a gene: 12.

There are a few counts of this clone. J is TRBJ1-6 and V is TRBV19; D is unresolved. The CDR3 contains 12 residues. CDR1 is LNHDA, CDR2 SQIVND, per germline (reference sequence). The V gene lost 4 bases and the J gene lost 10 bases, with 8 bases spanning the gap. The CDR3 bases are TGTGCCAGTAGTACCCCCAGATCACCCCTCCACTTT. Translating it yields CASSTPRSPLHF.

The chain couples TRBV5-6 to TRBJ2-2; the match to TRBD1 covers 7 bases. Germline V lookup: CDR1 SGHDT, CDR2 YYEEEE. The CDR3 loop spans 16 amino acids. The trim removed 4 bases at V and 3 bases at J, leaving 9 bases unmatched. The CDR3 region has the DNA TGTGCCAGCAGCGCAAACAGGGGATGGGACACCGGGGAGCTGTTTTTT. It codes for CASSANRGWDTGELFF.

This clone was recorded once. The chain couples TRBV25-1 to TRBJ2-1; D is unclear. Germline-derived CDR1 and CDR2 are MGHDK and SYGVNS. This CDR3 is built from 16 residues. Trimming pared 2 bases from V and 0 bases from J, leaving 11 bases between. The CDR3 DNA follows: TGTGCCAGCAGTGAACCGGGTCTTAGCTCCTACAATGAGCAGTTCTTC. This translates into CASSEPGLSSYNEQFF.

The CDR3: CASSLQGPANYGYTF. The CDR3 coding sequence is TGTGCCAGCAGCTTACAGGGCCCAGCTAACTATGGCTACACCTTC. The chain employs TRBV11-3 and TRBJ1-2, with D possibly being TRBD1 (5 bases). V was pared by 2 bases and J by 0 bases, with 10 bases between. Germline lookup yields CDR1 SGHNT and CDR2 YENEEA. This CDR3 region has 15 residues.

The CDR3 DNA reads TGCGCCAGCAGCCGGGCCGGGACAAGAAATGAAAAACTGTTTTTT. Encoded protein: CASSRAGTRNEKLFF. The chain uses TRBV5-1 and TRBJ1-4; maybe TRBD1 (6 bases). Trimming removed 4 bases at V and 5 bases at J, with 15 bases between. CDR1 is SGHRS, CDR2 YFSETQ, per germline. This CDR3 has 15 residues. Complete variable domain (other parts from reference TRBV5-1 and TRBJ1-4): KAGVTQTPRYLIKTRGQQVTLSCSPISGHRSVSWYQQTPGQGLQFLFEYFSETQRNKGNFPGRFSGRQFSNSRSEMNVSTLELGDSALYLCASSRAGTRNEKLFFGSGTQLSVL.

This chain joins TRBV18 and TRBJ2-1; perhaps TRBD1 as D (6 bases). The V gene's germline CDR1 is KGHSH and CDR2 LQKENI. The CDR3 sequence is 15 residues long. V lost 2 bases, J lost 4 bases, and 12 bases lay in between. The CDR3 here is CASSPGTSTYNEQFF. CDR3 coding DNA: TGTGCCAGCTCACCAGGGACAAGTACGTACAATGAGCAGTTCTTC.

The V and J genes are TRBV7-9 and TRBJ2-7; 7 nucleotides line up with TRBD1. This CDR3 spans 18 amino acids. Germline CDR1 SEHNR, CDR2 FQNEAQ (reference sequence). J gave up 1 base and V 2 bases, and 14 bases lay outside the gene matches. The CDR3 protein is CASSLRSTGIIVSYEQYV. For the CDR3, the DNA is TGTGCCAGCAGCTTAAGATCGACAGGGATTATAGTGTCCTACGAGCAGTACGTC.

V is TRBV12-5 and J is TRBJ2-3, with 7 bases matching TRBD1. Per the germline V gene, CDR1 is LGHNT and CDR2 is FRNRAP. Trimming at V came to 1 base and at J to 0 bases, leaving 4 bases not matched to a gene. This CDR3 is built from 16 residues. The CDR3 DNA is TGTGCTAGTGGTTTGGGAGACAGGGATAGCACAGATACGCAGTATTTT. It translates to CASGLGDRDSTDTQYF.

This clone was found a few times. The CDR3 sequence is CASSLGTGLDSPLHF. The CDR3 bases are TGTGCCAGCAGCTTGGGGACAGGGTTAGATTCACCCCTCCACTTT. The chain carries TRBV5-4 and TRBJ1-6, with 8 nucleotides matching TRBD1. Unmatched junction bases numbered 4, after V lost 0 bases and J lost 8 bases. The CDR3 is 15 amino acids. CDR1 and CDR2 (germline): SGHNT, YYREEE (reference sequence).

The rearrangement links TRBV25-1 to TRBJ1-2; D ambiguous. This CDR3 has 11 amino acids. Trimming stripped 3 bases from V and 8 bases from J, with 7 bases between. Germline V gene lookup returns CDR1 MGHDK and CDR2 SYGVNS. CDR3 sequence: CASSEIGGYTF. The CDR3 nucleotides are TGTGCCAGCAGTGAGATCGGGGGCTACACCTTC.

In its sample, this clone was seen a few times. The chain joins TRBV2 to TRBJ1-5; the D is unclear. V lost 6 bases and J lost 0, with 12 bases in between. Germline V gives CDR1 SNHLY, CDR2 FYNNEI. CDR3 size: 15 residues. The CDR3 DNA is TGTGCCAGCAGCGAGGAGGAGCTTAGCAATCAGCCCCAGCATTTT. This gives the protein CASSEEELSNQPQHF.

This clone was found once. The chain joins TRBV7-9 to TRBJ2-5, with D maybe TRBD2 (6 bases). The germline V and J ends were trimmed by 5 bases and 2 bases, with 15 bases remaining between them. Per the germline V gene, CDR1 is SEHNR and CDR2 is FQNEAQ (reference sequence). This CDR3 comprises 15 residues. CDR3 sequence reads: CASSLGGREQETQYF. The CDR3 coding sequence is TGTGCCAGCAGCCTAGGAGGGCGGGAACAAGAGACCCAGTACTTC. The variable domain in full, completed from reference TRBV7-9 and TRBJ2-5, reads DTGVSQNPRHKITKRGQNVTFRCDPISEHNRLYWYRQTLGQGPEFLTYFQNEAQLEKSRLLSDRFSAERPKGSFSTLEIQRTEQGDSAMYLCASSLGGREQETQYFGPGTRLLVL.

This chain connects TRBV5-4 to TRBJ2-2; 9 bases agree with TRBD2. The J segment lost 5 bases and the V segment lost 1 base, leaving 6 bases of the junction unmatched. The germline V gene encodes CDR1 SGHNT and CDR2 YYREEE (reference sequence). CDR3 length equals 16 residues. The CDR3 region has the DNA TGTGCCAGCAGCTTGTATGCGGGGGGGCAGACCGGGGAGCTGTTTTTT. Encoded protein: CASSLYAGGQTGELFF. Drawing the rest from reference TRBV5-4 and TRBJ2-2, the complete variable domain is ETGVTQSPTHLIKTRGQQVTLRCSSQSGHNTVSWYQQALGQGPQFIFQYYREEENGRGNFPPRFSGLQFPNYSSELNVNALELDDSALYLCASSLYAGGQTGELFFGEGSRLTVL.

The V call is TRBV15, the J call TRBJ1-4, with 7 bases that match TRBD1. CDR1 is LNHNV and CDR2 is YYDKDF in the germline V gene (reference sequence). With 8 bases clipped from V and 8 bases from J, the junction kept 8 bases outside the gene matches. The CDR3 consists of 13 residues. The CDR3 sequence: CATETGMEEKLFF. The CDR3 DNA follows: TGTGCCACCGAGACAGGGATGGAAGAAAAACTGTTTTTT. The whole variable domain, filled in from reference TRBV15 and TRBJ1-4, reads DAMVIQNPRYQVTQFGKPVTLSCSQTLNHNVMYWYQQKSSQAPKLLFHYYDKDFNNEADTPDNFQSRRPNTSFCFLDIRSPGLGDTAMYLCATETGMEEKLFFGSGTQLSVL.

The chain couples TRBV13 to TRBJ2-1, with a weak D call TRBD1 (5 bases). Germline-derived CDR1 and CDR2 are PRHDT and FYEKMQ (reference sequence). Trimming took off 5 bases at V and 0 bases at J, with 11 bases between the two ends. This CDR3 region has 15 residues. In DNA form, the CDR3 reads TGTGCCAGCAGCCTTGACAGAAGCTCCTACAATGAGCAGTTCTTC. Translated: CASSLDRSSYNEQFF.